The 12 T cell receptor beta chains given below trace back to one sample, sequenced in a study of cytomegalovirus exposure and HLA in healthy donors. PCR amplification relied on 60 Vbeta primers (plus 13 Jbeta primers). TCRdb's table, derived via immunoSEQ multiplex PCR, lists solely in-frame clones and lacks some. The table lists roughly 130,000 clones, more than 60% of them singletons. Sequencing used PBMCs. These receptors all stem from a woman in her sixties or seventies in good health and CMV-seronegative.

A note on this clone: Other DNA sequences in this sample translate to the same CDR3. The chain uses TRBV5-6 and TRBJ1-2; tentatively, D is TRBD1 (5 bases). CDR3 length equals 15 residues. V lost 4 bases and J lost 5, with 18 bases in between. Germline V gene lookup returns CDR1 SGHDT and CDR2 YYEEEE. DNA for the CDR3: TGTGCCAGCAGCCGACTCCTTCGCGGGGGGTATGGCTACACCTTC. Translating gives CASSRLLRGGYGYTF.

The chain links TRBV27 to TRBJ2-2; D is unresolved. The V gene's germline CDR1 is MNHEY and CDR2 SMNVEV (reference sequence). This CDR3 is 14 amino acids long. V was shortened by 6 bases and J by 1 base, with 9 bases between the two germline ends. This CDR3 reads CASSGDWNTGELFF. CDR3 nucleotide sequence: TGTGCCAGCAGCGGCGACTGGAACACCGGGGAGCTGTTTTTT.

V gene TRBV27 combines with J gene TRBJ1-1, with a weak D call TRBD1 (6 bases). Germline CDR1 and CDR2: MNHEY and SMNVEV (reference sequence). CDR3 length: 13 amino acids. Trimming took off 6 bases at V and 5 bases at J, with 13 bases between the two ends. CDR3 sequence reads: CASRQQGGTEAFF. CDR3 bases: TGTGCCAGCAGACAACAGGGAGGGACTGAAGCTTTCTTT.

This clone has a single count. V and J are TRBV27 and TRBJ2-7; TRBD2 agrees at 7 bases. V was pared by 3 bases and J by 3 bases, with 8 bases of the junction left unmatched. The CDR3 loop spans 15 amino acids. The germline CDR1 and CDR2 sequences are MNHEY and SMNVEV (reference sequence). The CDR3 coding sequence is TGTGCCAGCAGTTTCAGCGGGACTCCTCTCTACGAGCAGTACTTC. Translation gives CASSFSGTPLYEQYF.

The V and J genes are TRBV19 and TRBJ2-3; 10 bases match TRBD2. V lost 2 bases and J lost 0; bases outside the gene matches: 5. Germline values: CDR1 LNHDA, CDR2 SQIVND (reference sequence). The CDR3 contains 17 residues. The CDR3 spells CASSIRTSGISTDTQYF. DNA of the CDR3: TGTGCCAGTAGTATACGGACTAGCGGTATAAGCACAGATACGCAGTATTTT.

This clone appeared a single time. The chain uses TRBV7-3 and TRBJ2-1; D possibly corresponds to TRBD2 (7 bases). The CDR3 has 15 residues. Trimming shortened V by 5 bases and J by 2 bases, and 13 bases separated the two germline ends. Germline V gene data show CDR1 as SGHTA and CDR2 as FQGTGA. CDR3 sequence (DNA): TGTGCCAGCAGCCCTTTCGGGGGGCCCTACAATGAGCAGTTCTTC. Its protein product is CASSPFGGPYNEQFF.

This clone has just a few counts. V usage is TRBV5-4 and J usage is TRBJ2-6; 12 bases match TRBD1. The trim removed 4 bases at V and 4 bases at J, leaving 6 bases unmatched. CDR3 length: 17 amino acids. Germline V lookup: CDR1 SGHNT, CDR2 YYREEE (reference sequence). Here the CDR3 reads CASSGGQGARGANVLTF. DNA for the CDR3: TGTGCCAGCAGCGGGGGACAGGGGGCAAGGGGGGCCAACGTCCTGACTTTC.

This chain links TRBV5-4 with TRBJ1-1; 9 bases align to TRBD1. The CDR3 is 15 amino acids. Germline lookup yields CDR1 SGHNT and CDR2 YYREEE (reference sequence). Trimming removed 2 bases from V and 0 bases from J; junction bases left unmatched: 2. This CDR3 is CASSLQGALNTEAFF. DNA of the CDR3: TGTGCCAGCAGCTTACAGGGGGCCTTGAACACTGAAGCTTTCTTT.

For this clone: Mismatch with germline at one junction end may stem from a read error. This sequence joins TRBV5-4 and TRBJ2-5; a possible D gene is TRBD1 (6 bases). Looked up from germline, CDR1 is SGHNT and CDR2 is YYREEE (reference sequence). The length of the CDR3 is 13 residues. The CDR3: CASSLTGQEIQYF. CDR3 DNA sequence: TGTGCCAGCAGCTTGACGGGACAAGAGATCCAGTACTTC.

The chain is built from TRBV28 and TRBJ1-1; 7 nucleotides match TRBD1. This CDR3 contains 15 residues. Germline CDR1 reads MDHEN; CDR2 reads SYDVKM. V was pared by 11 bases and J by 1 base, with 13 bases of the junction left unmatched. The DNA of the CDR3 is TGTGCCTCCCAAACCCCCCAGGGGGGGAACACTGAAGCTTTCTTT. Translated, it gives CASQTPQGGNTEAFF. Full variable domain (rest looked up from reference TRBV28 and TRBJ1-1): DVKVTQSSRYLVKRTGEKVFLECVQDMDHENMFWYRQDPGLGLRLIYFSYDVKMKEKGDIPEGYSVSREKKERFSLILESASTNQTSMYLCASQTPQGGNTEAFFGQGTRLTVV.

This chain links TRBV28 with TRBJ2-5, with TRBD2 matching 10 bases. J gave up 5 bases and V 3 bases, and 6 bases lay outside the gene matches. The length of the CDR3 is 15 residues. From germline, CDR1 is MDHEN and CDR2 SYDVKM. This chain's CDR3 is CASSLSTSGRETQYF. The CDR3 DNA sequence: TGTGCCAGCAGTTTGTCGACTAGCGGGCGGGAGACCCAGTACTTC. The complete variable domain, with remaining parts taken from reference TRBV28 and TRBJ2-5, reads DVKVTQSSRYLVKRTGEKVFLECVQDMDHENMFWYRQDPGLGLRLIYFSYDVKMKEKGDIPEGYSVSREKKERFSLILESASTNQTSMYLCASSLSTSGRETQYFGPGTRLLVL.

The chain couples TRBV6-4 to TRBJ2-7; 9 bases fit TRBD2. The V and J ends lost 6 bases and 3 bases, in that order; junction bases with no gene match: 9. From germline, CDR1 is MRHNA and CDR2 SNTAGT. The CDR3 is 15 residues long. CDR3 protein: CASRLSGGLDYEQYF. CDR3 in DNA: TGTGCCAGCAGGTTAAGCGGGGGGCTCGACTACGAGCAGTACTTC.